This T cell receptor (beta chain) was observed in a study of CD8+ T cells in alopecia areata. Study-wide context: The authors scored treated patients' severity by affected scalp percentage. Study-wide results and caveats: A large proportion of expanded lesional clones were detected persisting in scalp and blood during tofacitinib. Tofacitinib significantly brought down scalp clonality and expanded CD8+ clones among top 100.

Points on this clone: The antigen is unknown.

Sequencing relied on a cDNA template that was reverse transcribed from extracted RNA. TCRdb's table, derived via immunoSEQ multiplex PCR, lists solely in-frame clones and lacks some. The table lists approximately 110,000 clones, roughly 50% of them singletons, with more than 3% in the top ten. Treatment denoted: oral pan-JAK inhibitor, 5-10 mg twice daily. The clonotype originates from a human donor with alopecia areata. The sequenced sample was CD4+ T cells sorted from blood, obtained at week 24, from a patient treated with tofacitinib.

The CDR3 protein is CASSELTGGSEKLFF. CDR3 coding DNA: TGTGCCAGCAGTGAATTGACAGGGGGAAGCGAAAAACTGTTTTTT. The chain combines TRBV25-1 with TRBJ1-4; 9 nucleotides align to TRBD1. The CDR3 sequence is 15 residues long. The V gene's germline CDR1 is MGHDK and CDR2 SYGVNS. The V segment lost 1 base and the J segment 8 bases; nucleotides outside the gene matches: 5.